A single sample is the source of the 28 T cell receptor beta chains below, sequenced in a study of blood T cell repertoires in COVID-19. Sequencing used immunoSEQ multiplex PCR; TCRdb keeps in-frame clones, though not all of them. Here the sample spans around 26,000 clones, 80% to 95% being singletons. Sequenced: peripheral blood. Source of these receptors: a human donor in a cohort sampled during active COVID-19.

This clone has only a few counts. The chain recombines TRBV5-4 with TRBJ2-7; 8 bases fit TRBD2. V shed 0 bases, J shed 6 bases, and the junction held 2 bases outside the gene matches. Germline V gene sequence: CDR1 SGHNT, CDR2 YYREEE (reference sequence). The length of the CDR3 is 13 residues. CDR3 DNA: TGTGCCAGCAGCTTGGCGGGGGGGACCGAGCAGTACTTC. Encoded protein: CASSLAGGTEQYF.

The V call is TRBV24-1, the J call TRBJ2-1; a weak D match, TRBD1 (6 bases). Trimming cost V 12 bases and J 6 bases, with 11 bases left between them. Per germline, CDR1 KGHDR and CDR2 SFDVKD. This CDR3 is 11 amino acids long. CDR3 protein: CAATQGNEQFF. The CDR3 nucleotides are TGTGCCGCGACACAGGGCAATGAGCAGTTCTTC.

This chain links TRBV11-3 with TRBJ2-7; no clear D gene. The CDR3 consists of 11 residues. V was pared by 5 bases and J by 4 bases, with 6 bases between. Germline assignment: CDR1 SGHNT and CDR2 YENEEA. The CDR3: CASSRDYEQYF. For the CDR3, the DNA is TGTGCCAGCAGCCGAGATTACGAGCAGTACTTC.

The rearrangement joins TRBV3-1 (or the pseudogene TRBV3-2) to TRBJ2-1; 10 nucleotides line up with TRBD2. Looked up from germline, CDR1 is LGHDT and CDR2 is YNNKEL (reference sequence). J was trimmed by 6 bases and V by 0 bases; bases with no gene match: 17. The CDR3 totals 20 residues. DNA for the CDR3: TGTGCCAGCAGCCAAGAAGGAGCGGATTTAGCGGGAGGAGTACCCAATGAGCAGTTCTTC. This gives the protein CASSQEGADLAGGVPNEQFF.

This chain uses TRBV5-1 with TRBJ2-3, with a possible D match to TRBD2 (6 bases). This CDR3 comprises 18 residues. V lost 1 base and J lost 4, with 22 bases in between. Germline V CDR1 and CDR2: SGHRS, YFSETQ. The CDR3 protein is CASSLPAGQSLSADTQYF. DNA of the CDR3: TGCGCCAGCAGCTTGCCCGCGGGGCAGTCCCTTTCGGCAGATACGCAGTATTTT.

The chain has TRBV19 and TRBJ1-1, with D possibly TRBD1 on 6 matching bases. From germline, CDR1 is LNHDA and CDR2 SQIVND (reference sequence). CDR3 length: 14 residues. The V and J ends lost 1 base and 2 bases respectively, with 8 bases between them. In nucleotides, the CDR3 is TGTGCCAGTAGTATAGGAGGGGGAAACACTGAAGCTTTCTTT. Its protein product is CASSIGGGNTEAFF.

This sequence joins TRBV30 and TRBJ2-7; no clear D gene. This CDR3 region has 12 residues. Per the germline V gene, CDR1 is GTSNPN and CDR2 is SVGIG (reference sequence). Trimming took 4 bases from V and 0 from J, leaving 7 bases between them. CDR3 amino acids: CAWTGSSYEQYF. The CDR3, as DNA: TGTGCCTGGACTGGCAGCTCCTACGAGCAGTACTTC.

The chain has TRBV7-9 and TRBJ2-3, with D tentatively TRBD2 (5 bases). The CDR3 spans 16 residues. With 4 bases removed from V and 6 bases from J, the gap between germline ends came to 20 bases. CDR1 is SEHNR, CDR2 FQNEAQ, per germline (reference sequence). The CDR3 loop reads CASSSRLAPEEDTQYF. The CDR3 DNA reads as TGTGCCAGCAGCTCGCGTCTAGCCCCGGAAGAGGATACGCAGTATTTT.

The rearrangement uses TRBV30 and TRBJ2-1; TRBD2 aligns across 13 bases. Looked up from germline, CDR1 is GTSNPN and CDR2 is SVGIG (reference sequence). With 5 bases clipped from V and 6 bases from J, the junction kept 7 bases outside the gene matches. The CDR3 is 15 residues long. The DNA of the CDR3 is TGTGCCTGGGGCCTCACTAGCGGGAGGGCCAATGAGCAGTTCTTC. Its translation is CAWGLTSGRANEQFF.

The rearrangement joins TRBV7-8 to TRBJ1-4, with 9 bases aligning to TRBD1. The CDR3 consists of 20 residues. Germline-derived CDR1 and CDR2 are SGHVS and FQNEAQ. With V trimmed by 2 bases and J by 3 bases, 16 bases remained unmatched. CDR3 coding DNA: TGTGCCAGCAGCTTAAGGGGGGGGACAGGGTCCTTGGTCGCTAATGAAAAACTGTTTTTT. It codes for CASSLRGGTGSLVANEKLFF.

V and J are TRBV11-3 and TRBJ2-6; TRBD2 aligns across 16 bases. CDR3 size: 20 residues. Germline loops: CDR1 SGHNT, CDR2 YENEEA. The trim removed 5 bases at V and 3 bases at J, leaving 10 bases unmatched. The CDR3 is CASSVRLGTSGRGGANVLTF. The CDR3 DNA is TGTGCCAGCAGCGTACGTTTGGGGACTAGCGGGAGGGGTGGGGCCAACGTCCTGACTTTC.

This clone is a singleton in its sample. The chain employs TRBV7-2 and TRBJ2-2, with a weak D call TRBD1 (6 bases). This CDR3 has 17 residues. CDR1 and CDR2 (germline): SGHTA, FQGNSA. With 4 bases removed from V and 1 base from J, the gap between germline ends came to 16 bases. Here the CDR3 reads CASSSLGLDRNTGELFF. The CDR3 nucleotides are TGTGCCAGCAGCTCCTTGGGATTGGACAGGAACACCGGGGAGCTGTTTTTT.

This sequence joins TRBV12-5 and TRBJ2-5; 7 bases map to TRBD1. From germline, CDR1 is LGHNT and CDR2 FRNRAP. The CDR3 sequence is 15 residues long. The V segment lost 4 bases and the J segment 2 bases; nucleotides outside the gene matches: 7. The CDR3 loop is CASGSTGALQETQYF. The CDR3 nucleotides are TGTGCTAGTGGTTCAACAGGGGCCCTTCAAGAGACCCAGTACTTC.

V and J are TRBV5-1 and TRBJ1-1; 9 nucleotides match TRBD1. The ends lost 2 bases at V and 1 base at J; junction bases unmatched: 3. Germline loops: CDR1 SGHRS, CDR2 YFSETQ. CDR3 length equals 15 residues. The CDR3 loop is CASSFGTGRNTEAFF. CDR3 DNA sequence: TGCGCCAGCAGCTTCGGGACAGGGAGGAACACTGAAGCTTTCTTT. The full variable domain, rest sourced from reference TRBV5-1 and TRBJ1-1, is KAGVTQTPRYLIKTRGQQVTLSCSPISGHRSVSWYQQTPGQGLQFLFEYFSETQRNKGNFPGRFSGRQFSNSRSEMNVSTLELGDSALYLCASSFGTGRNTEAFFGQGTRLTVV.

The genes are TRBV28 and TRBJ1-2, with 7 bases fitting TRBD1. Germline-derived CDR1 and CDR2 are MDHEN and SYDVKM. The junction had 2 bases not matched to a gene; V was cut back by 6 bases and J by 4 bases. The CDR3 length is 12 residues. DNA of the CDR3: TGTGCCAGCAGATGGGACAGCTATGGCTACACCTTC. Protein: CASRWDSYGYTF.

The V gene is TRBV19, the J gene TRBJ2-7; D is possibly TRBD1 (6 bases). Trimming stripped 6 bases from V and 1 base from J, with 13 bases between. This CDR3 region has 14 residues. Germline values: CDR1 LNHDA, CDR2 SQIVND (reference sequence). CDR3 in DNA: TGTGCCAGTAGCCTCTACAGGGAATCCTACGAGCAGTACTTC. Protein product: CASSLYRESYEQYF.

The V gene is TRBV4-3, the J gene TRBJ1-1; D not certain. Per germline, CDR1 LGHNA and CDR2 YSLEER. Between the trimmed V and J ends, which lost 0 bases and 1 base, there was a span of 12 bases. This CDR3 has 16 residues. CDR3 DNA: TGCGCCAGCAGCCAAGACGCGGCGCTCAAGAACACTGAAGCTTTCTTT. Residues: CASSQDAALKNTEAFF.

The chain joins TRBV6-5 to TRBJ2-2; D unclear. The germline gives CDR1 MNHEY, CDR2 SVGAGI. The CDR3 totals 12 residues. V lost 6 bases and J lost 7, with 9 bases in between. The CDR3 nucleotides read TGTGCCAGCAGGGATCCGGGCGGGGAGCTGTTTTTT. Protein: CASRDPGGELFF.

The chain carries TRBV2 and TRBJ1-4; no clear D. Looked up from germline, CDR1 is SNHLY and CDR2 is FYNNEI. This CDR3 is 12 amino acids long. Trimming removed 4 bases from V and 7 bases from J, with 7 bases in between. The CDR3 loop is CASSALVEKLFF. The CDR3 nucleotides are TGTGCCAGCAGTGCTTTAGTTGAAAAACTGTTTTTT.

This clone was found once. J is TRBJ1-1 and V is TRBV2; D remains ambiguous. Germline V lookup: CDR1 SNHLY, CDR2 FYNNEI. The V end was cut by 4 bases, the J end by 5 bases, with 14 bases between. The CDR3 is made up of 14 amino acids. The CDR3 DNA is TGTGCCAGCAGTGTATCCGAGGGAGAAACTGAAGCTTTCTTT. This codes for CASSVSEGETEAFF.

The chain joins TRBV4-1 to TRBJ1-4; 7 positions agree with TRBD1. V lost 4 bases to trimming and J lost 1 base; unmatched junction nucleotides: 6. Looked up from germline, CDR1 is MGHRA and CDR2 is YSYEKL. This CDR3 is built from 16 residues. CDR3 protein: CASSLPGGRTNEKLFF. CDR3 DNA: TGCGCCAGCAGCCTACCAGGGGGGAGAACTAATGAAAAACTGTTTTTT.

The chain employs TRBV7-9 and TRBJ1-3; perhaps TRBD1 as D (5 bases). V lost 0 bases, J lost 0 bases, and 9 bases lay in between. CDR3 size: 16 residues. Germline CDR1 is SEHNR and CDR2 is FQNEAQ (reference sequence). For the CDR3, the DNA is TGTGCCAGCAGCTTAGCGGGGGGATACTCTGGAAACACCATATATTTT. Translated, it gives CASSLAGGYSGNTIYF.

The rearrangement joins TRBV6-1 to TRBJ2-5, with D possibly being TRBD2 (6 bases). The CDR3 runs 15 residues. Germline CDR1 and CDR2: MNHNS and SASEGT. Trimming stripped 1 base from V and 3 bases from J, with 12 bases between. CDR3 bases: TGTGCCAGCAGTGAAGTTCCCCAGCGGGAAGAGACCCAGTACTTC. It is translated as CASSEVPQREETQYF.

The CDR3 bases are TGTGCCAGCTCACCAGAGATTGCAACTAATGAAAAACTGTTTTTT. It specifies CASSPEIATNEKLFF. The J gene is TRBJ1-4, the V gene TRBV18; no definite D call. This CDR3 region has 15 residues. The V gene lost 2 bases and the J gene lost 0 bases, with 7 bases spanning the gap. CDR1 is KGHSH, CDR2 LQKENI, per germline.

This clone has just one count. This sequence joins TRBV11-3 and TRBJ2-3; D uncertain. The germline CDR1 and CDR2 sequences are SGHNT and YENEEA. Trimming left V 0 bases short and J 0 bases short, with 13 bases between. The CDR3 has 17 residues. The CDR3 here is CASSLDVGGPSTDTQYF. The CDR3 bases are TGTGCCAGCAGCTTAGATGTTGGCGGTCCTAGCACAGATACGCAGTATTTT.

V usage is TRBV28 and J usage is TRBJ2-5; 9 positions match TRBD2. The J segment lost 5 bases and the V segment lost 2 bases, leaving 6 bases of the junction unmatched. CDR3 size: 15 residues. Germline V CDR1 and CDR2: MDHEN, SYDVKM. The CDR3 here is CASSLASGVGETQYF. CDR3 DNA sequence: TGTGCCAGCAGTTTAGCTAGCGGGGTCGGGGAGACCCAGTACTTC. The full variable domain, its missing parts supplied by reference TRBV28 and TRBJ2-5, is DVKVTQSSRYLVKRTGEKVFLECVQDMDHENMFWYRQDPGLGLRLIYFSYDVKMKEKGDIPEGYSVSREKKERFSLILESASTNQTSMYLCASSLASGVGETQYFGPGTRLLVL.

This clone was seen just once. J is TRBJ2-7 and V is TRBV5-4; D is unresolved. Trimming stripped 4 bases from V and 2 bases from J, with 13 bases between. The V gene's germline CDR1 is SGHNT and CDR2 YYREEE (reference sequence). This CDR3 is 14 amino acids long. This CDR3 is CASSPVRSTYEQYF. The CDR3 DNA follows: TGTGCCAGCAGCCCCGTAAGGAGCACCTACGAGCAGTACTTC.

The chain recombines TRBV9 with TRBJ1-1, with 8 nucleotides matching TRBD1. In germline, CDR1 is SGDLS, CDR2 YYNGEE. V gave up 0 bases and J gave up 5 bases; unmatched junction bases: 12. CDR3 length: 17 residues. The CDR3 DNA reads TGTGCCAGCAGCGTAGGGGGGTCAGGGGGCAAATTAACTGAAGCTTTCTTT. Translation: CASSVGGSGGKLTEAFF.